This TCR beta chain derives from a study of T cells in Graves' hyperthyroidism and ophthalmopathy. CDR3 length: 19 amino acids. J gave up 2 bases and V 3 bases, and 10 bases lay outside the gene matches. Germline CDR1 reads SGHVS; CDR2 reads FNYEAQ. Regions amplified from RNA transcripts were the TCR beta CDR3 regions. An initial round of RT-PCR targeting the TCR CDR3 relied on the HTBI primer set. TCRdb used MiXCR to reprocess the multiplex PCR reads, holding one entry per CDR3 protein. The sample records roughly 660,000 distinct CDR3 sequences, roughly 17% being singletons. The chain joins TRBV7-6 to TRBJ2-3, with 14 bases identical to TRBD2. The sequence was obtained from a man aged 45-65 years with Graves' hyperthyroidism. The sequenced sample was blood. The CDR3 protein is CASSLGLAGALEFTDTQYF. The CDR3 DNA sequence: TGTGCCAGCAGCTTGGGACTAGCGGGAGCCCTCGAATTCACAGATACGCAGTATTTT.